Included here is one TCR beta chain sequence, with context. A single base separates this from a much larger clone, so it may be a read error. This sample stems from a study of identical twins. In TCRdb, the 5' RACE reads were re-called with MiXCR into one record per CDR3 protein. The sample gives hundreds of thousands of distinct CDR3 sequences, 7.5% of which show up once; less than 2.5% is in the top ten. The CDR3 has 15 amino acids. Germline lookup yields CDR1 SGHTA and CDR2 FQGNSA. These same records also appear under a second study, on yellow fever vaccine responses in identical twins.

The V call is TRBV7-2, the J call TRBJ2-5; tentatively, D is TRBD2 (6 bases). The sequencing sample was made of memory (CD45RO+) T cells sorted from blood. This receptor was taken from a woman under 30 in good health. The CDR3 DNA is TGTGCCAGCAGCTTAGTAGGGAAGGAGGGAGAGAACCAGTACTTC. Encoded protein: CASSLVGKEGENQYF. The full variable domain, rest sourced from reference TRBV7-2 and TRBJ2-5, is GAGVSQSPSNKVTEKGKDVELRCDPISGHTALYWYRQSLGQGLEFLIYFQGNSAPDKSGLPSDRFSAERTGGSVSTLTIQRTQQEDSAVYLCASSLVGKEGENQYFGPGTRLLVL.